These 16 T cell receptor beta chains share one sample of origin, sequenced in a study of identical twins. TCRdb analysed the 5' RACE reads with MiXCR anew, one entry per CDR3 protein. The sample comprises 1.5 million to 2 million distinct CDR3 sequences, around 29% of which are singletons, and under 0.35% rests with the top ten. Source material: cord blood. All receptors come from a newborn girl in good health.

The V call is TRBV10-3, the J call TRBJ2-1, with a possible D match to TRBD1 (5 bases). Between the trimmed V and J ends, which lost 0 bases and 13 bases, there was a span of 19 bases. Germline V gene lookup returns CDR1 ENHRY and CDR2 SYGVKD. The CDR3 has 15 amino acids. The CDR3 spells CAISESLTASETQFF. CDR3 coding DNA: TGTGCCATCAGTGAGTCGTTGACAGCGAGCGAGACCCAGTTCTTC.

The rearrangement joins TRBV20-1 to TRBJ2-7; 8 bases are a match to TRBD1. V lost 5 bases and J lost 2; bases outside the gene matches: 8. The length of the CDR3 is 14 residues. The germline V gene has CDR1 DFQATT and CDR2 SNEGSKA (reference sequence). CDR3 amino acids: CSAPRDRRAYEQYF. DNA of the CDR3: TGCAGTGCTCCCAGGGACAGGAGGGCCTACGAGCAGTACTTC.

A note on this clonotype: A much larger clone differs by one base, so this may be a read error. This chain uses TRBV29-1 with TRBJ2-5; 12 nucleotides match TRBD2. Looked up from germline, CDR1 is SQVTM and CDR2 is ANQGSEA. The CDR3 is 15 amino acids. Trimming cost V 6 bases and J 11 bases; bases outside gene matches: 16. CDR3 protein: CSVPGTSGLLNEQYF. The CDR3 DNA follows: TGCAGCGTGCCCGGGACTAGCGGGCTTCTCAATGAGCAGTACTTC. Based on the CDR3 plus reference TRBV29-1 and TRBJ2-5, the full variable domain is SAVISQKPSRDICQRGTSLTIQCQVDSQVTMMFWYRQQPGQSLTLIATANQGSEATYESGFVIDKFPISRPNLTFSTLTVSNMSPEDSSIYLCSVPGTSGLLNEQYFGPGTRLLVL.

The chain recombines TRBV7-9 with TRBJ1-1; D not certain. This CDR3 has 10 residues. The V and J ends lost 10 bases and 4 bases respectively, with 7 bases between them. Germline lookup yields CDR1 SEHNR and CDR2 FQNEAQ (reference sequence). CDR3 in DNA: TGTGCCATCACGGGCACTGAAGCTTTCTTT. It translates to CAITGTEAFF. Full variable domain (missing parts from reference TRBV7-9 and TRBJ1-1): DTGVSQNPRHKITKRGQNVTFRCDPISEHNRLYWYRQTLGQGPEFLTYFQNEAQLEKSRLLSDRFSAERPKGSFSTLEIQRTEQGDSAMYLCAITGTEAFFGQGTRLTVV.

The chain joins TRBV25-1 to TRBJ1-1, with 8 nucleotides matching TRBD1. The CDR3 is made up of 14 amino acids. CDR1 MGHDK and CDR2 SYGVNS come from the germline V gene. After removal of 3 bases from V and 6 bases from J, the junction contained 6 bases not matched to a gene. The CDR3 DNA sequence: TGTGCCAGCAGTGAGAGGCAGGGGGCCGCTGAAGCTTTCTTT. This codes for CASSERQGAAEAFF.

The chain is built from TRBV19 and TRBJ2-1, with no clear D. The last part of the DNA fits TRBJ2-7 better; the J call may be wrong. The CDR3 has 13 amino acids. Germline V gene data show CDR1 as LNHDA and CDR2 as SQIVND (reference sequence). As DNA, the CDR3 is TGTGCCAGTAGTATGTTTGGCTACAATGAGCAGTACTTC. Its protein is CASSMFGYNEQYF.

The chain joins TRBV14 to TRBJ1-1; possible D gene TRBD1, 6 bases. CDR1 and CDR2 from the germline V gene are SGHDN and FVKESK. The CDR3 consists of 13 residues. Trimming cost V 10 bases and J 1 base, with 13 bases left between them. This CDR3 is CATRGGRNTEAFF. The CDR3 bases are TGTGCCACCCGGGGGGGCAGGAACACTGAAGCTTTCTTT.

This clonotype was seen a few times. This chain links TRBV7-9 with TRBJ2-3, with D possibly being TRBD2 (6 bases). This CDR3 has 15 residues. Germline lookup yields CDR1 SEHNR and CDR2 FQNEAQ (reference sequence). Trimming shortened V by 0 bases and J by 5 bases, and 12 bases separated the two germline ends. CDR3 coding DNA: TGTGCCAGCAGCTTAGCACTCGGAGGGGAAGATACGCAGTATTTT. Protein product: CASSLALGGEDTQYF.

This clonotype has just a few counts. The chain couples TRBV15 to TRBJ2-7; D is ambiguous. Germline CDR1 and CDR2: LNHNV and YYDKDF (reference sequence). Between the trimmed V and J ends, which lost 5 bases and 2 bases, there was a span of 10 bases. The length of the CDR3 is 13 residues. The CDR3 loop reads CATSRALPYEQYF. CDR3 DNA: TGTGCCACCAGCCGGGCCCTTCCCTACGAGCAGTACTTC.

This clonotype has a handful of counts. The chain joins TRBV28 to TRBJ2-1; 9 nucleotides align to TRBD2. Per germline, CDR1 MDHEN and CDR2 SYDVKM. The junction had 6 bases not matched to a gene; V was cut back by 6 bases and J by 0 bases. CDR3 size: 16 residues. The chain's CDR3 is CASRPISGSSYNEQFF. As DNA, the CDR3 is TGTGCCAGCAGACCAATTAGCGGGAGCTCCTACAATGAGCAGTTCTTC.

CDR3 region: CASSESSGPKNIQYF. The CDR3 nucleotides are TGCGCCAGCAGTGAGTCGAGCGGCCCCAAAAACATTCAGTACTTC. The gene calls are TRBV10-2 and TRBJ2-4, with D possibly matching TRBD2 (5 bases). The CDR3 has 15 amino acids. Germline-derived CDR1 and CDR2 are WSHSY and SAAADI. The V gene lost 0 bases and the J gene lost 2 bases, with 8 bases spanning the gap.

This clonotype was counted between two and nine times. J is TRBJ2-3 and V is TRBV20-1; D may be TRBD2 (5 bases). V lost 3 bases and J lost 4, with 8 bases in between. Germline loops: CDR1 DFQATT, CDR2 SNEGSKA (reference sequence). CDR3 length equals 12 residues. The CDR3 is CSARASPDTQYF. For the CDR3, the DNA is TGCAGTGCTAGGGCTAGCCCAGATACGCAGTATTTT.

To note about this clonotype: Given a much more abundant clone one base away, this may be a read error. The rearrangement uses TRBV2 and TRBJ2-1, with TRBD2 identical over 11 bases. V was clipped by 8 bases and J by 6 bases; unmatched bases: 6. CDR1 and CDR2 (germline): SNHLY, FYNNEI. The CDR3 covers 14 residues. CDR3 nucleotide sequence: TGTGCCAGCCGAGGACTAGCGGGCTTCAATGAGCAGTTCTTC. It specifies CASRGLAGFNEQFF.

This sequence joins TRBV14 and TRBJ2-5; D call uncertain. The J call is uncertain, as TRBJ2-7 better fits the DNA end. There are 16 residues in the CDR3. In germline, CDR1 is SGHDN, CDR2 FVKESK. This chain's CDR3 is CASSQDIGIIASEQYF. The CDR3 DNA reads as TGTGCCAGCAGCCAAGATATCGGAATAATAGCCTCCGAGCAGTACTTC.

This clonotype has only a few counts. The chain has TRBV25-1 and TRBJ2-1, with 7 nucleotides matching TRBD2. Germline assignment: CDR1 MGHDK and CDR2 SYGVNS. This CDR3 is 18 amino acids long. Trimming at V came to 1 base and at J to 7 bases, leaving 16 bases not matched to a gene. The chain's CDR3 is CASSESPGRLADGNEQFF. CDR3 DNA sequence: TGTGCCAGCAGTGAATCACCCGGGAGGCTAGCGGATGGGAATGAGCAGTTCTTC.

For this clonotype: A junction end diverges from the germline sequence, so it may reflect a read error. The chain links TRBV30 to TRBJ2-5; perhaps TRBD1 as D (5 bases). CDR1 is GTSNPN and CDR2 is SVGIG in the germline V gene (reference sequence). This CDR3 spans 14 amino acids. The CDR3: CARSVMGQGKTQYF. The CDR3 coding sequence is TGTGCCCGGAGTGTGATGGGTCAGGGAAAGACCCAGTACTTC.